The 21 T cell receptor beta chains in this list originate from one sample, sequenced in a study of neoadjuvant anti-PD-1 for oral cavity cancer. TCRdb's copy holds only in-frame clones and misses some; the assay was immunoSEQ multiplex PCR. The table shows around 14,000 clones, with about 70% occurring only once. Material: PBMCs, obtained before nivolumab (anti-PD-1) treatment. The receptors come from a person between 35 and 79 years old with oral cavity squamous cell carcinoma.

J is TRBJ2-2 and V is TRBV11-1, with TRBD1 matching over 10 bases. CDR1 is SGHAT, CDR2 FQDESV, per germline (reference sequence). The CDR3 has 15 residues. J was trimmed by 5 bases and V by 5 bases; bases with no gene match: 5. CDR3 sequence: CASSPRQGATGELFF. The CDR3 DNA reads TGTGCCAGCAGCCCTCGACAGGGGGCTACCGGGGAGCTGTTTTTT.

This sequence joins TRBV4-1 and TRBJ2-3; no clear D gene. Germline V lookup: CDR1 MGHRA, CDR2 YSYEKL. Trimming took off 2 bases at V and 7 bases at J, with 10 bases between the two ends. This CDR3 comprises 13 residues. The CDR3 sequence is CASSQLLGNTQYF. CDR3 in DNA: TGCGCCAGCAGCCAACTACTTGGAAATACGCAGTATTTT.

V usage is TRBV4-1 and J usage is TRBJ2-4; D not resolved. Trimming took off 7 bases at V and 0 bases at J, with 7 bases between the two ends. Germline CDR1 is MGHRA and CDR2 is YSYEKL. This CDR3 is built from 13 residues. The CDR3 protein is CASNDLAKNIQYF. The DNA for the CDR3 is TGCGCCAGCAATGACCTAGCCAAAAACATTCAGTACTTC.

This clone came up once. V gene TRBV5-1 combines with J gene TRBJ2-3; D gene uncertain. This CDR3 has 14 amino acids. Trimming pared 0 bases from V and 2 bases from J, leaving 7 bases between. Germline V CDR1 and CDR2: SGHRS, YFSETQ. DNA of the CDR3: TGCGCCAGCAGCTTGGGGGCCCCCACAGATACGCAGTATTTT. Encoded protein: CASSLGAPTDTQYF.

This chain joins TRBV11-3 and TRBJ2-5; 8 positions match TRBD1. Germline lookup yields CDR1 SGHNT and CDR2 YENEEA. CDR3 length: 16 residues. The V and J ends lost 5 bases and 1 base, in that order; junction bases with no gene match: 9. CDR3 bases: TGTGCCAGCAGCCCAGGGGGCAGGGGACTCCAAGAGACCCAGTACTTC. Its translation is CASSPGGRGLQETQYF.

The gene calls are TRBV28 and TRBJ1-2; D is undetermined. This CDR3 comprises 14 residues. The germline V gene has CDR1 MDHEN and CDR2 SYDVKM. Trimming removed 1 base at V and 6 bases at J, with 12 bases between. CDR3: CASSLFGSRDGYTF. DNA of the CDR3: TGTGCCAGCAGTTTATTCGGGTCGAGGGATGGCTACACCTTC.

This clone appeared a few times. The chain has TRBV19 and TRBJ1-5, with D possibly TRBD1 on 5 matching bases. CDR1 is LNHDA, CDR2 SQIVND, per germline (reference sequence). CDR3 length: 13 amino acids. The V gene lost 0 bases and the J gene lost 7 bases, with 7 bases spanning the gap. CDR3 sequence (DNA): TGTGCCAGTAGTATAGATGGGGGACAGCCCCAGCATTTT. It codes for CASSIDGGQPQHF. The whole variable domain, filled in from reference TRBV19 and TRBJ1-5, reads DGGITQSPKYLFRKEGQNVTLSCEQNLNHDAMYWYRQDPGQGLRLIYYSQIVNDFQKGDIAEGYSVSREKKESFPLTVTSAQKNPTAFYLCASSIDGGQPQHFGDGTRLSIL.

The CDR3 is CASSLGGTQYF. The CDR3 region has the DNA TGTGCCAGCAGCCTCGGGGGGACCCAGTACTTC. V usage is TRBV6-5 and J usage is TRBJ2-5; possibly TRBD2 for D (6 bases). Germline lookup yields CDR1 MNHEY and CDR2 SVGAGI. The CDR3 contains 11 residues. V was shortened by 6 bases and J by 7 bases, with 9 bases between the two germline ends.

J is TRBJ2-3 and V is TRBV5-1, with TRBD1 as a possible D gene (6 bases). Germline values: CDR1 SGHRS, CDR2 YFSETQ. Trimming cost V 0 bases and J 7 bases, with 9 bases left between them. The CDR3 is 13 residues long. CDR3 amino acids: CASSLGGLNTQYF. In DNA form, the CDR3 reads TGCGCCAGCAGCTTGGGGGGGCTAAATACGCAGTATTTT. Full variable domain (rest looked up from reference TRBV5-1 and TRBJ2-3): KAGVTQTPRYLIKTRGQQVTLSCSPISGHRSVSWYQQTPGQGLQFLFEYFSETQRNKGNFPGRFSGRQFSNSRSEMNVSTLELGDSALYLCASSLGGLNTQYFGPGTRLTVL.

This chain connects TRBV30 to TRBJ1-2; D uncertain. The V gene's germline CDR1 is GTSNPN and CDR2 SVGIG (reference sequence). This CDR3 contains 12 residues. The germline V and J ends were trimmed by 1 base and 7 bases, with 10 bases remaining between them. CDR3: CAWSAAVGGYTF. CDR3 DNA sequence: TGTGCCTGGAGTGCGGCGGTGGGTGGCTACACCTTC.

The chain employs TRBV7-6 and TRBJ1-3, with TRBD1 identical over 7 bases. CDR3 length: 17 residues. J was trimmed by 0 bases and V by 5 bases; bases with no gene match: 10. Germline V gives CDR1 SGHVS, CDR2 FNYEAQ. DNA for the CDR3: TGTGCCAGCAGCGAACGGACAGGTGTAGCCTCTGGAAACACCATATATTTT. Translated: CASSERTGVASGNTIYF.

This clone was observed a handful of times. The rearrangement links TRBV7-9 to TRBJ1-6; D remains ambiguous. This CDR3 has 12 amino acids. Trimming pared 1 base from V and 9 bases from J, leaving 4 bases between. Germline CDR1 and CDR2: SEHNR and FQNEAQ (reference sequence). The CDR3 DNA follows: TGTGCCAGCAGCTTAGGGGGTTCACCCCTCCACTTT. Translated: CASSLGGSPLHF.

The genes are TRBV7-9 and TRBJ1-1, with D possibly TRBD1 on 5 matching bases. The CDR3 is made up of 14 amino acids. With 5 bases removed from V and 1 base from J, the gap between germline ends came to 11 bases. The V gene's germline CDR1 is SEHNR and CDR2 FQNEAQ (reference sequence). In DNA, the CDR3 is TGTGCCAGCAGCATCACAACAGGGAACACTGAAGCTTTCTTT. Its translation is CASSITTGNTEAFF.

This chain connects TRBV7-2 to TRBJ2-1; 11 nucleotides line up with TRBD2. J gave up 8 bases and V 3 bases, and 9 bases lay outside the gene matches. The germline V gene has CDR1 SGHTA and CDR2 FQGNSA. This CDR3 has 16 residues. In nucleotides, the CDR3 is TGTGCCAGCAGCTTCCGGGGTAGCGGGAGGGGGGATGAGCAGTTCTTC. It is translated as CASSFRGSGRGDEQFF.

V usage is TRBV11-2 and J usage is TRBJ2-2; 12 positions agree with TRBD2. Germline CDR1 and CDR2: SGHAT and FQNNGV. J gave up 4 bases and V 5 bases, and 2 bases lay outside the gene matches. The CDR3 totals 15 residues. The CDR3 loop reads CASSQLAGGTGELFF. CDR3 coding DNA: TGTGCCAGCAGCCAACTAGCGGGAGGCACCGGGGAGCTGTTTTTT.

The rearrangement joins TRBV9 to TRBJ2-1; 11 nucleotides match TRBD2. Germline CDR1 reads SGDLS; CDR2 reads YYNGEE. The CDR3 has 16 amino acids. J lost 10 bases, V lost 4 bases, and 13 bases had no gene match. DNA of the CDR3: TGTGCCAGCAGCCTCACTAGCGGGAGCCTCTCAGGGGAGCAGTTCTTC. This translates into CASSLTSGSLSGEQFF.

The chain carries TRBV6-1 and TRBJ2-1; D is undetermined. CDR3 size: 12 residues. CDR1 and CDR2 from the germline V gene are MNHNS and SASEGT. Trimming shortened V by 8 bases and J by 4 bases, and 9 bases separated the two germline ends. The CDR3, as DNA: TGTGCCAGCGGGCGCCTTTACAATGAGCAGTTCTTC. Protein product: CASGRLYNEQFF.

The V gene is TRBV5-1, the J gene TRBJ2-2; 7 bases fit TRBD1. With V trimmed by 3 bases and J by 1 base, 15 bases remained unmatched. Looked up from germline, CDR1 is SGHRS and CDR2 is YFSETQ. The CDR3 sequence is 19 residues long. The CDR3 DNA follows: TGCGCCAGCAGCTCTAGGATTGACCAGGGACAGCTGAACACCGGGGAGCTGTTTTTT. Its protein product is CASSSRIDQGQLNTGELFF.

CDR3 protein: CASSPDRSHGYTF. CDR3 coding DNA: TGCGCCAGCAGCCCGGACAGGAGCCATGGCTACACCTTC. The chain recombines TRBV4-1 with TRBJ1-2, with TRBD1 identical over 7 bases. Germline V gene data show CDR1 as MGHRA and CDR2 as YSYEKL. Trimming at V came to 4 bases and at J to 6 bases, leaving 5 bases not matched to a gene. This CDR3 is built from 13 residues.

The V gene is TRBV2, the J gene TRBJ1-2; D call uncertain. Trimming took off 7 bases at V and 2 bases at J, with 8 bases between the two ends. Per germline, CDR1 SNHLY and CDR2 FYNNEI. There are 12 residues in the CDR3. The CDR3 here is CASTPENYGYTF. Written as DNA, the CDR3 is TGTGCCAGCACCCCGGAAAACTATGGCTACACCTTC.

The V call is TRBV28, the J call TRBJ2-4; no firm D call. CDR1 MDHEN and CDR2 SYDVKM come from the germline V gene. The CDR3 is 15 amino acids. The germline V and J ends were trimmed by 5 bases and 6 bases, with 17 bases remaining between them. The CDR3: CASSAAQVRRNIQYF. Written as DNA, the CDR3 is TGTGCCAGCAGTGCCGCGCAGGTCCGCAGAAACATTCAGTACTTC.